This TCR beta chain originates from a study of T-cell reconstitution after alpha-beta-depleted transplantation in children. General study results and limits: Two months or so post-transplant, alpha-beta T cells reportedly derived from several hundred expanded graft clones.

This clonotype was detected only a few times. Its antigen remains unidentified. Unique molecular identifiers were built into the TCRbeta library. TCRdb reprocessed the PCR reads with MiXCR, giving one entry per CDR3 protein. In the table there are roughly 670,000 distinct CDR3 sequences, about an eighth of which are singletons. Germline values: CDR1 DFQATT, CDR2 SNEGSKA (reference sequence). Trimming at V came to 0 bases and at J to 3 bases, leaving 7 bases not matched to a gene. The CDR3 extends over 17 amino acids. V and J are TRBV20-1 and TRBJ2-7; 14 bases agree with TRBD2. The sample consisted of PBMCs, taken before TCRalphabeta/CD19-depleted stem cell transplant. This clonotype was obtained from a girl aged 2-15 years with congenital amegakaryocytic thrombocytopenia, due to receive a stem cell transplant. CDR3 region: CSARDGTSGRVGYEQYF. DNA for the CDR3: TGCAGTGCTAGAGACGGGACTAGCGGGAGAGTAGGCTACGAGCAGTACTTC.